One and the same sample provided the 17 T cell receptor beta chains below, sequenced in a study of shared clonotypes between healthy human individuals. Repertoires were generated with immunoSEQ multiplex PCR, while TCRdb's copy carries only in-frame clones and drops some. This sample has roughly 2 million clones, with nearly 97% found just once. The material sequenced was naive CD4+ T cells sorted from blood. Subset defined: CD45RA+ positively selected. These TCRs come from a young man in good health.

The CDR3 DNA reads TGCGCCAGCAGTGACGTGGGGAGAGGGGCCAACACCGGGGAGCTGTTTTTT. Protein product: CASSDVGRGANTGELFF. J is TRBJ2-2 and V is TRBV10-2; D is possibly TRBD1 or TRBD2 (5 bases each). The ends were cut back, 3 bases at V and 2 bases at J, with 16 bases in the middle. In germline, CDR1 is WSHSY, CDR2 SAAADI. This CDR3 contains 17 residues.

The J gene is TRBJ2-5, the V gene TRBV9; 13 nucleotides line up with TRBD2. CDR3 size: 18 residues. The trim removed 4 bases at V and 5 bases at J, leaving 14 bases unmatched. Germline lookup yields CDR1 SGDLS and CDR2 YYNGEE. CDR3 nucleotide sequence: TGTGCCAGCAGCCCCCACCCCACTAGCGGGGGGGCAATGGAGACCCAGTACTTC. It translates to CASSPHPTSGGAMETQYF.

On this clone itself: The sample has other DNA sequences that encode this CDR3 too. This sequence joins TRBV4-1 and TRBJ2-5, with TRBD2 as a possible D gene (6 bases). V lost 4 bases and J 5 bases, leaving 11 bases between the germline ends. CDR1 is MGHRA and CDR2 is YSYEKL in the germline V gene. This CDR3 is 13 amino acids long. The CDR3 DNA reads TGCGCCAGCAGCCTAGCGGCCTCGGAGACCCAGTACTTC. Translation: CASSLAASETQYF.

The rearrangement joins TRBV10-3 to TRBJ2-5; tentatively, D is TRBD1 or TRBD2 (7 bases each). Germline CDR1 reads ENHRY; CDR2 reads SYGVKD. The ends were cut back, 2 bases at V and 5 bases at J, with 12 bases in the middle. CDR3 length equals 14 residues. CDR3 nucleotide sequence: TGTGCCATCAGTGAGGGGGAGGGGGCGGAGACCCAGTACTTC. This translates into CAISEGEGAETQYF.

J is TRBJ1-1 and V is TRBV29-1; TRBD1 is a possible D gene (5 bases). The CDR3 is 14 residues long. The V gene lost 4 bases and the J gene lost 2 bases, with 14 bases spanning the gap. The germline V gene encodes CDR1 SQVTM and CDR2 ANQGSEA. The CDR3 region has the DNA TGCAGCGTTGGAATGAGGGGAGGTAACACTGAAGCTTTCTTT. This sequence encodes CSVGMRGGNTEAFF. The full variable domain, completed using reference TRBV29-1 and TRBJ1-1, is SAVISQKPSRDICQRGTSLTIQCQVDSQVTMMFWYRQQPGQSLTLIATANQGSEATYESGFVIDKFPISRPNLTFSTLTVSNMSPEDSSIYLCSVGMRGGNTEAFFGQGTRLTVV.

The chain employs TRBV19 and TRBJ2-7; maybe TRBD1 (5 bases). Germline assignment: CDR1 LNHDA and CDR2 SQIVND (reference sequence). CDR3 size: 14 residues. Trimming removed 5 bases from V and 3 bases from J, with 14 bases in between. CDR3 DNA: TGTGCCAGTAGTGTTGGGGCGTTTAGCTACGAGCAGTACTTC. This gives the protein CASSVGAFSYEQYF.

This chain uses TRBV19 with TRBJ2-1, with D possibly TRBD2 on 6 matching bases. The CDR3 spans 13 residues. The V end was cut by 0 bases, the J end by 12 bases, with 12 bases between. CDR1 and CDR2 from the germline V gene are LNHDA and SQIVND (reference sequence). The CDR3 loop reads CASSIEEGVAQFF. CDR3 nucleotides: TGTGCCAGTAGTATAGAGGAGGGAGTCGCGCAGTTCTTC.

The chain has TRBV5-1 and TRBJ2-7; unclear D gene. The CDR3 sequence is 16 residues long. V was pared by 0 bases and J by 0 bases, with 13 bases between. From germline, CDR1 is SGHRS and CDR2 YFSETQ. This chain's CDR3 is CASSLGAVSISYEQYF. Here the CDR3 DNA reads TGCGCCAGCAGCTTGGGGGCAGTTTCAATCTCCTACGAGCAGTACTTC.

V usage is TRBV9 and J usage is TRBJ1-2, with TRBD1 identical over 8 bases. V gave up 1 base and J gave up 1 base; unmatched junction bases: 9. The length of the CDR3 is 17 residues. CDR1 is SGDLS and CDR2 is YYNGEE in the germline V gene. The CDR3 sequence: CASSVRQGAGYNYGYTF. Written as DNA, the CDR3 is TGTGCCAGCAGCGTAAGGCAGGGGGCAGGGTATAACTATGGCTACACCTTC.

The chain couples TRBV5-1 to TRBJ1-3; D uncertain. Germline V gene data show CDR1 as SGHRS and CDR2 as YFSETQ. The CDR3 runs 16 residues. V dropped 0 bases and J dropped 0 bases, with 10 bases sitting between them. CDR3 loop: CASSLGSFSSGNTIYF. As DNA, the CDR3 is TGCGCCAGCAGCTTGGGTAGCTTCTCCTCTGGAAACACCATATATTTT.

This rearrangement joins TRBV6-6 to TRBJ2-7, with a weak D call TRBD2 (6 bases). CDR3 length: 13 amino acids. The V and J ends lost 5 bases and 2 bases respectively, with 10 bases between them. Germline V gene lookup returns CDR1 MNHNY and CDR2 SVGAGI (reference sequence). CDR3 sequence reads: CASSDGLPYEQYF. The CDR3 region has the DNA TGTGCCAGCAGTGACGGACTACCCTACGAGCAGTACTTC.

The chain employs TRBV28 and TRBJ1-2; 8 nucleotides agree with TRBD1. Trimming took 3 bases from V and 8 from J; bases not matched to a gene: 11. Germline V gene sequence: CDR1 MDHEN, CDR2 SYDVKM. The CDR3 runs to 15 residues. CDR3 in DNA: TGTGCCAGCAGTTTGGTCCGGGCAGGGGGCTCGGGCTACACCTTC. This gives the protein CASSLVRAGGSGYTF.

The chain employs TRBV4-1 and TRBJ1-1, with no clear D. CDR3 length: 16 amino acids. V was pared by 0 bases and J by 1 base, with 12 bases between. CDR1 and CDR2 from the germline V gene are MGHRA and YSYEKL. The CDR3 loop is CASSQDPQGRNTEAFF. The CDR3 DNA is TGCGCCAGCAGCCAAGACCCTCAAGGAAGGAACACTGAAGCTTTCTTT.

The chain employs TRBV5-4 and TRBJ1-4; D is ambiguous. V gave up 4 bases and J gave up 7 bases, with 11 bases separating them. The CDR3 loop spans 13 amino acids. Per germline, CDR1 SGHNT and CDR2 YYREEE (reference sequence). The CDR3 nucleotides read TGTGCCAGCAGCGAAGCGGGAAGTGAAAAACTGTTTTTT. It specifies CASSEAGSEKLFF.

The J gene is TRBJ1-2, the V gene TRBV6-6; no firm D call. CDR3 length equals 12 residues. Trimming cost V 2 bases and J 7 bases, with 8 bases left between them. Germline V gene data show CDR1 as MNHNY and CDR2 as SVGAGI (reference sequence). CDR3 loop: CASSYETVGYTF. In DNA, the CDR3 is TGTGCCAGCAGTTACGAGACGGTTGGCTACACCTTC.

The chain carries TRBV10-3 and TRBJ2-7; a weak D match, TRBD2 (5 bases). The CDR3 extends over 13 amino acids. The V end lost 8 bases, the J end lost 5 bases, and 16 bases lay between the germline ends. The germline V gene has CDR1 ENHRY and CDR2 SYGVKD. The DNA for the CDR3 is TGTGCCATCCAGACTGTCAACGGGGACGAGCAGTACTTC. It specifies CAIQTVNGDEQYF.

A remark on this clone: The same CDR3 is also encoded by other DNA sequences in this sample. The rearrangement uses TRBV5-6 and TRBJ1-6, with TRBD1 identical over 7 bases. Germline lookup yields CDR1 SGHDT and CDR2 YYEEEE. The CDR3 consists of 15 residues. V was clipped by 0 bases and J by 10 bases; unmatched bases: 7. The CDR3, as DNA: TGTGCCAGCAGCTTGGTTAAGGGGGCGAACTCACCCCTCCACTTT. This gives the protein CASSLVKGANSPLHF.